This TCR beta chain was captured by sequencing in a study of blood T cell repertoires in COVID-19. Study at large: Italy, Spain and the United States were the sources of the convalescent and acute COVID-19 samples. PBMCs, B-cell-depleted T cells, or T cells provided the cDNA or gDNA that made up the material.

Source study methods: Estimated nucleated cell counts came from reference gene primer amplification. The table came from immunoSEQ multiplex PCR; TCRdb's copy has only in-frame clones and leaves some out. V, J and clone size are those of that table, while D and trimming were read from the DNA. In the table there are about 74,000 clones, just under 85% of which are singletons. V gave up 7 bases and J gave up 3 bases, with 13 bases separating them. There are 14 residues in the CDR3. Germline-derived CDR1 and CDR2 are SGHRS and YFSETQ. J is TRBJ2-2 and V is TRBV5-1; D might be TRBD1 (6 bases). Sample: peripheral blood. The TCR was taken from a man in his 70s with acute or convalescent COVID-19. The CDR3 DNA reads TGCGCCAGCGGCCTCGCAGGGGACACCGGGGAGCTGTTTTTT. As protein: CASGLAGDTGELFF.